These T cell receptor beta chains were read from a single sample in a study of blood T cell repertoires in COVID-19. Generated by immunoSEQ multiplex PCR, the TCRdb table keeps only in-frame clones and is missing some. The table lists 84,000 or so clones, under 85% of them singletons, with around 11% in the top ten. The source material was peripheral blood. The receptors here all came from a man between 65 and 85 years old with acute or convalescent COVID-19. Both conserved end residues are part of each CDR3. D genes are given only for firm matches. Where a row states a size, it is once, few, many or the class of an expanded clone; other rows omit it.

J gene,D gene,V gene,clone size,CDR3 protein,CDR3 DNA
TRBJ1-5,.,TRBV29-1,many,CSVTDYSNQPQHF,TGCAGCGTGACAGATTATAGCAATCAGCCCCAGCATTTT
TRBJ1-3,.,TRBV7-8,.,CASSLVRVGVGNTIYF,TGTGCCAGCAGCTTAGTTAGGGTCGGGGTTGGAAACACCATATATTTT
TRBJ1-6,TRBD1,TRBV3-1/TRBV3-2,.,CASLGRRDRNNSPLHF,TGTGCCTCTTTGGGAAGGCGGGACAGGAATAATTCACCCCTCCACTTT
TRBJ2-5,.,TRBV2,few,CASSDNRREETQYF,TGTGCCAGCAGTGATAACAGGCGTGAAGAGACCCAGTACTTC
TRBJ1-5,TRBD1,TRBV15,.,CATSRVETGVPPQHF,TGTGCCACCAGCAGAGTAGAGACAGGGGTCCCCCCCCAGCATTTT
TRBJ1-6,TRBD1,TRBV4-1,.,CASSRGQGADNSPLHF,TGCGCCAGCAGTCGGGGACAGGGGGCGGATAATTCACCCCTCCACTTT
TRBJ2-7,TRBD1,TRBV6-8,.,CASRQRWDRFSSYEQYF,TGTGCCAGCCGTCAAAGGTGGGACAGGTTCAGCTCCTACGAGCAGTACTTC
TRBJ2-7,TRBD1,TRBV7-3,.,CASSVQGVGYEQYF,TGTGCCAGCTCAGTCCAGGGGGTAGGCTACGAGCAGTACTTC
TRBJ1-1,.,TRBV3-1/TRBV3-2,.,CASSQARYTEAFF,TGTGCCAGCAGCCAAGCTAGATACACTGAAGCTTTCTTT
TRBJ2-1,.,TRBV5-1,.,CASSLDPSASYNEQFF,TGCGCCAGCAGCTTGGACCCTAGCGCCTCCTACAATGAGCAGTTCTTC
TRBJ1-1,.,TRBV6-6,.,CASRGRGNTEAFF,TGTGCCAGCAGGGGGAGGGGGAACACTGAAGCTTTCTTT
TRBJ2-1,.,TRBV18,many,CASSPIRSRYNEQFF,TGTGCCAGCTCACCAATCCGGAGCCGCTACAATGAGCAGTTCTTC
TRBJ1-4,TRBD1,TRBV18,.,CASSLGQGVGEKLFF,TGTGCCAGCTCACTCGGACAGGGCGTCGGTGAAAAACTGTTTTTT
TRBJ2-1,TRBD1,TRBV12-3/TRBV12-4,.,CASKQGARNEQFF,TGTGCCAGCAAACAGGGGGCGAGAAATGAGCAGTTCTTC
TRBJ1-5,.,TRBV6-5,.,CASSRGRGIQPQHF,TGTGCCAGCAGCCGGGGCAGGGGTATTCAGCCCCAGCATTTT
TRBJ1-1,.,TRBV5-5,.,CASSLDSGDTEAFF,TGTGCCAGCAGTCTTGACTCCGGCGACACTGAAGCTTTCTTT
TRBJ2-3,TRBD2,TRBV6-2/TRBV6-3,.,CASSSPSGAIDTQYF,TGTGCCAGCAGTTCTCCTAGCGGGGCGATAGATACGCAGTATTTT